This T cell receptor (beta chain) was observed in a study of beta chain features in type 1 diabetes. The isolated RNA, all of it, was reverse transcribed, so expressed TCRB transcripts were what got sequenced. Produced via immunoSEQ multiplex PCR; TCRdb's table is partial and in-frame only. The sample has about 220,000 clones, 9.5% to 13% seen once. General observations from the study: Shorter TCRB CDR3s, moderately but significantly so, marked every one of the four CD4+ subsets in Type 1 diabetes patients. Compared with healthy donors, patients appeared to share more similar naive, central memory and regulatory TCRB repertoires. A potential PCR bias toward shorter templates would be equal in patient and control samples.

This clone came up many times. Its cognate antigen is unknown. V was trimmed by 1 base and J by 6 bases, leaving 16 bases between them. There are 15 residues in the CDR3. Germline V CDR1 and CDR2: SGHVS, FQNEAQ. Sequences were obtained from central memory CD4+ T cells from blood. The clonotype originates from a man in his late teens or twenties in good health. The V and J genes are TRBV7-8 and TRBJ2-7; D is unresolved. Here the CDR3 reads CASSLGLERVREQYF. Written as DNA, the CDR3 is TGTGCCAGCAGCTTAGGTCTAGAAAGAGTACGCGAGCAGTACTTC.